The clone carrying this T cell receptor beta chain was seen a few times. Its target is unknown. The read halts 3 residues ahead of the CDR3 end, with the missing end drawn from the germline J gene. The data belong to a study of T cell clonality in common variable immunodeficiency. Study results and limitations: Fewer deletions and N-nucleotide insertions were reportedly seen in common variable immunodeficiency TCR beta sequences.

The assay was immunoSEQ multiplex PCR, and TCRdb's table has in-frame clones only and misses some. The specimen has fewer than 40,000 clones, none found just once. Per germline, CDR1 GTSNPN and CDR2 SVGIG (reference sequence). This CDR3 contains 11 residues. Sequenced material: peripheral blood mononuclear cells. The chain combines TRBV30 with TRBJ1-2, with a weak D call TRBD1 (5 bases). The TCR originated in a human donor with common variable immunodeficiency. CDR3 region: CAGGGTGGYTF. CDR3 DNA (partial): TGTGCCGGGGGGGGGACGGGCGGC. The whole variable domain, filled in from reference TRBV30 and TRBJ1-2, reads SQTIHQWPATLVQPVGSPLSLECTVEGTSNPNLYWYRQAAGRGLQLLFYSVGIGQISSEVPQNLSASRPQDRQFILSSKKLLLSDSGFYLCAGGGTGGYTFGSGTRLTVV.